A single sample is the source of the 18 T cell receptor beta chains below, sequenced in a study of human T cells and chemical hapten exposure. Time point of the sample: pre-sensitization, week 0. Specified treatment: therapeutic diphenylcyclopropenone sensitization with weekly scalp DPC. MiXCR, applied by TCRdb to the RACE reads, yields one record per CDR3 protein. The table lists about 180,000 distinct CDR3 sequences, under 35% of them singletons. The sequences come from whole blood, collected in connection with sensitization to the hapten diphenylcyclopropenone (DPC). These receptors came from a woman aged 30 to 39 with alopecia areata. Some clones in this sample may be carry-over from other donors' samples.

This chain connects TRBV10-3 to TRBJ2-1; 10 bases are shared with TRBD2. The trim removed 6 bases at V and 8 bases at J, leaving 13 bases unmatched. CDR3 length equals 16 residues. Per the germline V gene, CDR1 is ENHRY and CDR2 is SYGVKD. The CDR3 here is CAIREVSGRSVDEQFF. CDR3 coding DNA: TGTGCCATCAGGGAGGTTAGCGGGAGGTCGGTCGATGAGCAGTTCTTC.

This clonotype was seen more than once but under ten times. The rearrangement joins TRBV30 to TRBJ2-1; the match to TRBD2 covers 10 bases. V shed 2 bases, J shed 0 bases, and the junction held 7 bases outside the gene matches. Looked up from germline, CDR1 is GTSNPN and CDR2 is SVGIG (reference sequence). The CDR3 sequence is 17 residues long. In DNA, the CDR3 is TGTGCCTGGAGTCGGCTAGCGGGGGCCCCCTCCTACAATGAGCAGTTCTTC. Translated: CAWSRLAGAPSYNEQFF.

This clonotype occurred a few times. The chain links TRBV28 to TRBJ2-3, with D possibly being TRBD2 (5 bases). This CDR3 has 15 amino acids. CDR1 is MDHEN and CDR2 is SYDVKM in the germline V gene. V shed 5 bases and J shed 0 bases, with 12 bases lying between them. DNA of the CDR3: TGTGCCAGCAGTCCGGGATTCGCTAGCACAGATACGCAGTATTTT. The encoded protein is CASSPGFASTDTQYF.

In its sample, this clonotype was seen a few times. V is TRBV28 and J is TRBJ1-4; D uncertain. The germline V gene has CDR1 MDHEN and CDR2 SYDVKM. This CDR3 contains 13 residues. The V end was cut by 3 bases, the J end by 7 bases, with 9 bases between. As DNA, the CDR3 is TGTGCCAGCAGTTTGGGGAGTCGTGAAAAACTGTTTTTT. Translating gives CASSLGSREKLFF.

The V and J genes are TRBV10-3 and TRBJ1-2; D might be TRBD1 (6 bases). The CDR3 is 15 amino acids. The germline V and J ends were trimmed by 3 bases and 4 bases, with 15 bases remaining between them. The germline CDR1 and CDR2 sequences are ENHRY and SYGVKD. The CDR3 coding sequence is TGTGCCATCAGTGATGGGACACCACCGCTCTATGGCTACACCTTC. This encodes CAISDGTPPLYGYTF.

The CDR3 nucleotides read TGTGCCATCAGTGGAAATGGGGGGCAAGAGACCCAGTACTTC. It is translated as CAISGNGGQETQYF. The chain is built from TRBV10-3 and TRBJ2-5; TRBD2 is a possible D gene (6 bases). Trimming left V 4 bases short and J 2 bases short, with 11 bases between. The CDR3 has 14 amino acids. The germline V gene has CDR1 ENHRY and CDR2 SYGVKD.

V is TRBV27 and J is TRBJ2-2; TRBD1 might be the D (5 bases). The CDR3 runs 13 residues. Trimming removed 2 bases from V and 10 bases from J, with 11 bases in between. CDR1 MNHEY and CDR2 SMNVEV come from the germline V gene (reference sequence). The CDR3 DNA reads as TGTGCCAGCAGTTTAGGGCAGGGTGAGGAGCTGTTTTTT. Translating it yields CASSLGQGEELFF.

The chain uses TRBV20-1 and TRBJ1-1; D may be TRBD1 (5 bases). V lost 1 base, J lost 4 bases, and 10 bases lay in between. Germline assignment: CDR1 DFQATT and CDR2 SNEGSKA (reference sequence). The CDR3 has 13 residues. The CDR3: CSARVPGGTEAFF. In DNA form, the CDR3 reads TGCAGTGCTAGAGTACCGGGGGGCACTGAAGCTTTCTTT.

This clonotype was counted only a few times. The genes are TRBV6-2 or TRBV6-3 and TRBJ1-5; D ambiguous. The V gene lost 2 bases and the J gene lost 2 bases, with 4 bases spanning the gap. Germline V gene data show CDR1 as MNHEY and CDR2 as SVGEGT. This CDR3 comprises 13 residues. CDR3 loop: CASSYGGNQPQHF. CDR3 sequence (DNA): TGTGCCAGCAGTTACGGAGGCAATCAGCCCCAGCATTTT.

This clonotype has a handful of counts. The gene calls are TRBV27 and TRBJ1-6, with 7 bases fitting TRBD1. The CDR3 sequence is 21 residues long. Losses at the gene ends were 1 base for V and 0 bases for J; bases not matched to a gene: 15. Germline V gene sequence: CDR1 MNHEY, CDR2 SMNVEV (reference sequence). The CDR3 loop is CASSLLSLVGRGSSYNSPLHF. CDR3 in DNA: TGTGCCAGCAGTTTATTGAGCTTGGTGGGCAGGGGGAGCTCCTATAATTCACCCCTCCACTTT.

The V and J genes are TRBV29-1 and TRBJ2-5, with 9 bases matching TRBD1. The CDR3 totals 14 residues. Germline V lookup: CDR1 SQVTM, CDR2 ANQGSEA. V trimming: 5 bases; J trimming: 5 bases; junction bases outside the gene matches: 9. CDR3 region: CSVFTGGWGETQYF. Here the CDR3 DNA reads TGCAGCGTTTTCACAGGGGGCTGGGGGGAGACCCAGTACTTC.

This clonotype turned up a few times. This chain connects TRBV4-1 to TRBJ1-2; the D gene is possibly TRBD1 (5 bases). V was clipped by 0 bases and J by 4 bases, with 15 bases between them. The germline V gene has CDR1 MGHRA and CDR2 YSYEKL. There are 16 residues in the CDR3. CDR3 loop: CASSQEPLQATYGYTF. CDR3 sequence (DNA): TGCGCCAGCAGCCAAGAACCCTTACAGGCGACCTATGGCTACACCTTC.

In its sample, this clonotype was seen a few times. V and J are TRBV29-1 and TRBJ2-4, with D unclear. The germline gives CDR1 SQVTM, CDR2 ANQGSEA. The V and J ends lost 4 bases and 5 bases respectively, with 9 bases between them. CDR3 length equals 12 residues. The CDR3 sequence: CSVGTDQNIQYF. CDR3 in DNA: TGCAGCGTTGGGACGGACCAAAACATTCAGTACTTC.

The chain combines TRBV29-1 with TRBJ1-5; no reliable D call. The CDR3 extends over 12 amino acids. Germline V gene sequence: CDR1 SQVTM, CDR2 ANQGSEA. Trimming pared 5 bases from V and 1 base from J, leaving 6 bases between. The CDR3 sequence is CSVMDSNQPQHF. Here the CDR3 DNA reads TGCAGCGTTATGGACAGCAATCAGCCCCAGCATTTT.

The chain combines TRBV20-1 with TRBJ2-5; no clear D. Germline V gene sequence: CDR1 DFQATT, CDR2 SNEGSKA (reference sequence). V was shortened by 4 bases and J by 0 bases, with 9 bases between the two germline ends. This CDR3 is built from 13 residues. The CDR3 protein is CSAKNQNQETQYF. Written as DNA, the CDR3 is TGCAGTGCTAAAAACCAGAACCAAGAGACCCAGTACTTC.

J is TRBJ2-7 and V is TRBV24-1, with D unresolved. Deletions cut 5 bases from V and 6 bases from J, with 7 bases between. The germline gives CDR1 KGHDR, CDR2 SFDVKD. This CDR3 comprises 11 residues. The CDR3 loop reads CATSGGLEQYF. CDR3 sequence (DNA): TGTGCCACCAGTGGTGGGCTCGAGCAGTACTTC.

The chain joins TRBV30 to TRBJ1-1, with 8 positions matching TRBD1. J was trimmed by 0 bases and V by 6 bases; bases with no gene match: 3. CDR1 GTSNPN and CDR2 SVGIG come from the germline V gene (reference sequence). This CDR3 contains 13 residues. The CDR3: CACRTGMNTEAFF. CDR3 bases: TGTGCCTGTCGGACAGGGATGAACACTGAAGCTTTCTTT.

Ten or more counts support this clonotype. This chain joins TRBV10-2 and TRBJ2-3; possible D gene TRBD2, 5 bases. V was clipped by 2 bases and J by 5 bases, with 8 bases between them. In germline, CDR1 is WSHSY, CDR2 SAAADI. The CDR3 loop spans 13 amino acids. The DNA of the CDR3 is TGCGCCAGCAGTGAGGAGGGAATAGATACGCAGTATTTT. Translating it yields CASSEEGIDTQYF.